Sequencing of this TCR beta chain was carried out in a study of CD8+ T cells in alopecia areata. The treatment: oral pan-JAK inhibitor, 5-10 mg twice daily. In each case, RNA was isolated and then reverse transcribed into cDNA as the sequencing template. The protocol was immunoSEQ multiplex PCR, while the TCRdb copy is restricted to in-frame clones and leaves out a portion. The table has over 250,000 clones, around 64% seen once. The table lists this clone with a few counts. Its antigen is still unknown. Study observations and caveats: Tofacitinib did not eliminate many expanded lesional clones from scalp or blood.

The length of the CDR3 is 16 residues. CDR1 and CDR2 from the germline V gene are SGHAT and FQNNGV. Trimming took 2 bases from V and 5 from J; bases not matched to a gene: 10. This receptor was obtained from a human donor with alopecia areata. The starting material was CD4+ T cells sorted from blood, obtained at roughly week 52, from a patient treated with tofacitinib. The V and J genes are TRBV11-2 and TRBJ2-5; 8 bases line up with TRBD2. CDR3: CASSLTPGSGGETQYF. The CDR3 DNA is TGTGCCAGCAGCTTAACCCCAGGGAGCGGGGGTGAGACCCAGTACTTC. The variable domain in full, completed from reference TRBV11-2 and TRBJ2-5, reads EAGVAQSPRYKIIEKRQSVAFWCNPISGHATLYWYQQILGQGPKLLIQFQNNGVVDDSQLPKDRFSAERLKGVDSTLKIQPAKLEDSAVYLCASSLTPGSGGETQYFGPGTRLLVL.